The TCR beta chain described here comes from a study of T-cell reconstitution after alpha-beta-depleted transplantation in children. This clonotype was detected ten times or more. Its target is not known. A TCRbeta library incorporating unique molecular identifiers was prepared. From the PCR reads, TCRdb called clonotypes with MiXCR, one entry per CDR3 protein. The sample holds 780,000 or so distinct CDR3 sequences, about 16% seen once. V dropped 1 base and J dropped 0; count of bases not matched to a gene: 3. Germline CDR1 and CDR2: MGHRA and YSYEKL. CDR3 length equals 16 residues. Findings and caveats of the study: It was newly produced T cells that mostly accounted for T-cell counts and diversity one year after transplant. Several hundred rapidly expanded clones from non-depleted graft cells reportedly supplied alpha-beta T cells about two months post-transplant.

The chain has TRBV4-1 and TRBJ2-3; TRBD2 aligns across 8 bases. The sequence derives from a male patient under 18 who had a stem cell transplant for acute lymphoblastic leukemia, so the T cells may come from the graft donor. Material: PBMCs, mostly from graft donor cells, obtained 360 days after TCRalphabeta/CD19-depleted stem cell transplant. CDR3 sequence reads: CASSQASGPSTDTQYF. In DNA, the CDR3 is TGCGCCAGCAGCCAAGCTAGCGGGCCGAGCACAGATACGCAGTATTTT.